Shown below are 21 T cell receptor beta chains from a single sample sequenced in a study of shared clonotypes between healthy human individuals. The data were produced by immunoSEQ multiplex PCR, yet TCRdb's version contains in-frame clones alone and is incomplete. The data show around 720,000 clones, with around 73% seen just once and around 2% held by the top ten. Sequencing was performed on memory CD4+ T cells sorted from blood. The subset here: CD45RA-negative fraction. The receptors shown here come from a woman aged 30 to 39 in good health.

The chain links TRBV5-5 to TRBJ2-7; D gene uncertain. Germline V CDR1 and CDR2: SGHKS, YYEKEE (reference sequence). This CDR3 spans 16 amino acids. V lost 2 bases, J lost 1 base, and 16 bases lay in between. The CDR3 protein is CASSFVIQLPSYEQYF. The CDR3 DNA reads as TGTGCCAGCAGCTTTGTTATCCAGCTCCCTTCCTACGAGCAGTACTTC. The variable domain in full, with the rest retrieved from reference TRBV5-5 and TRBJ2-7, is DAGVTQSPTHLIKTRGQQVTLRCSPISGHKSVSWYQQVLGQGPQFIFQYYEKEERGRGNFPDRFSARQFPNYSSELNVNALLLGDSALYLCASSFVIQLPSYEQYFGPGTRLTVT.

The rearrangement uses TRBV2 and TRBJ2-1; 8 bases align to TRBD2. Germline V gene sequence: CDR1 SNHLY, CDR2 FYNNEI. J lost 2 bases, V lost 5 bases, and 8 bases had no gene match. CDR3 length: 16 amino acids. The CDR3 DNA follows: TGTGCCAGCAGTAACTTAGCGGGACTAACCTACAATGAGCAGTTCTTC. Its translation: CASSNLAGLTYNEQFF. The full variable domain, its missing parts supplied by reference TRBV2 and TRBJ2-1, is EPEVTQTPSHQVTQMGQEVILRCVPISNHLYFYWYRQILGQKVEFLVSFYNNEISEKSEIFDDQFSVERPDGSNFTLKIRSTKLEDSAMYFCASSNLAGLTYNEQFFGPGTRLTVL.

CDR3 sequence (DNA): TGCGCCAGCAGCTCGGGATCCGGGGGAGCCAAAAACATTCAGTACTTC. It specifies CASSSGSGGAKNIQYF. The V gene is TRBV5-1, the J gene TRBJ2-4; D perhaps matches TRBD2 (6 bases). The CDR3 contains 16 residues. Germline CDR1 is SGHRS and CDR2 is YFSETQ. Deletions cut 3 bases from V and 0 bases from J, with 13 bases between.

This clone was seen many times. The chain joins TRBV4-1 to TRBJ2-1, with D maybe TRBD2 (6 bases). CDR1 and CDR2 from the germline V gene are MGHRA and YSYEKL. V was clipped by 0 bases and J by 10 bases, with 22 bases between them. This CDR3 has 17 amino acids. CDR3 residues: CASSQDLSAGYRGEQFF. The CDR3 DNA is TGCGCCAGCAGCCAAGATCTGTCCGCGGGATACAGAGGGGAGCAGTTCTTC.

This sequence joins TRBV2 and TRBJ2-1, with 11 bases identical to TRBD1. This CDR3 spans 16 amino acids. V lost 0 bases and J lost 9; bases outside the gene matches: 7. CDR1 and CDR2 (germline): SNHLY, FYNNEI. CDR3 DNA: TGTGCCAGCAGTGAAGCGCAGGGACAGGGGGTCATTGAGCAGTTCTTC. Its protein is CASSEAQGQGVIEQFF.

The J gene is TRBJ2-3, the V gene TRBV5-8; D could derive from TRBD1 or TRBD2 (5 bases each). The CDR3 runs 14 residues. V was clipped by 2 bases and J by 7 bases, with 14 bases between them. Germline V CDR1 and CDR2: SGHTS, YDEGEE. The CDR3 DNA reads TGTGCCAGCAGCTTAGAACCGGGACGCAATACGCAGTATTTT. It translates to CASSLEPGRNTQYF.

CDR3 nucleotides: TGTGCCAGTAGTATAAGCGGTCCCGGGGATACGCAGTATTTT. Encoded protein: CASSISGPGDTQYF. The chain joins TRBV19 to TRBJ2-3, with D possibly matching TRBD2 (5 bases). V was cut by 2 bases and J by 6 bases, with 12 bases left in between. Germline V gene sequence: CDR1 LNHDA, CDR2 SQIVND (reference sequence). This CDR3 contains 14 residues.

The chain has TRBV6-1 and TRBJ2-7, with D possibly matching TRBD1 (6 bases). This CDR3 has 15 amino acids. Germline V gene sequence: CDR1 MNHNS, CDR2 SASEGT. V gave up 1 base and J gave up 7 bases, with 17 bases separating them. The CDR3 reads CASSEGTAVKREQYF. In DNA form, the CDR3 reads TGTGCCAGCAGTGAAGGGACAGCCGTAAAAAGGGAGCAGTACTTC.

This clone was picked up many times. J is TRBJ2-3 and V is TRBV5-1; 10 nucleotides align to TRBD2. V was pared by 3 bases and J by 6 bases, with 10 bases of the junction left unmatched. The CDR3 consists of 16 residues. Germline CDR1 and CDR2: SGHRS and YFSETQ. The CDR3 protein is CASSSPSAGGTDTQYF. The CDR3 nucleotides read TGCGCCAGCAGCTCCCCCTCAGCGGGAGGGACGGATACGCAGTATTTT.

CDR3 coding DNA: TGTGCCAGCAGTCCCGGGACAGGGTGGGTCACTGAAGCTTTCTTT. It codes for CASSPGTGWVTEAFF. The V and J genes are TRBV9 and TRBJ1-1; 9 bases fit TRBD1. J was trimmed by 4 bases and V by 5 bases; bases with no gene match: 9. CDR3 length: 15 residues. CDR1 SGDLS and CDR2 YYNGEE come from the germline V gene.

This clone was found many times. This chain links TRBV5-8 with TRBJ2-1, with 9 nucleotides matching TRBD2. The CDR3 covers 15 residues. Looked up from germline, CDR1 is SGHTS and CDR2 is YDEGEE. J lost 1 base, V lost 4 bases, and 3 bases had no gene match. The CDR3 DNA is TGTGCCAGCAGCGAAAGCGGGAGGTCCTACAATGAGCAGTTCTTC. Amino acid sequence: CASSESGRSYNEQFF.

A single count supports this clone. The chain has TRBV27 and TRBJ1-2; D not certain. With 2 bases removed from V and 4 bases from J, the gap between germline ends came to 11 bases. The CDR3 loop spans 14 amino acids. CDR1 is MNHEY and CDR2 is SMNVEV in the germline V gene (reference sequence). The CDR3 here is CASSLGRRVYGYTF. Here the CDR3 DNA reads TGTGCCAGCAGTTTAGGGAGGCGGGTCTATGGCTACACCTTC.

The table lists this clone with a few counts. The V gene is TRBV28, the J gene TRBJ1-2, with 7 bases that match TRBD1. CDR3 size: 15 residues. The V gene's germline CDR1 is MDHEN and CDR2 SYDVKM. With V trimmed by 4 bases and J by 3 bases, 8 bases remained unmatched. CDR3 loop: CASSSDGTADYGYTF. CDR3 in DNA: TGTGCCAGCAGTTCCGATGGGACAGCAGACTATGGCTACACCTTC.

In regard to this clone: Within the sample, other DNA sequences also encode this same CDR3. V and J are TRBV28 and TRBJ2-7; 7 nucleotides match TRBD2. V shed 8 bases, J shed 1 base, and the junction held 2 bases outside the gene matches. The CDR3 runs to 12 residues. In germline, CDR1 is MDHEN, CDR2 SYDVKM. CDR3 nucleotide sequence: TGTGCCAGCGGGAGGGGATCCTACGAGCAGTACTTC. Residues: CASGRGSYEQYF.

The rearrangement uses TRBV6-1 and TRBJ2-1; 8 positions agree with TRBD2. J lost 4 bases, V lost 6 bases, and 8 bases had no gene match. The germline gives CDR1 MNHNS, CDR2 SASEGT. The CDR3 is made up of 15 amino acids. The CDR3 loop reads CASRVLAEAYNEQFF. CDR3 bases: TGTGCCAGCAGAGTACTAGCGGAGGCGTACAATGAGCAGTTCTTC.

V usage is TRBV2 and J usage is TRBJ2-2; no definite D call. The CDR3 runs 15 residues. V was cut by 4 bases and J by 2 bases, with 11 bases left in between. The V gene's germline CDR1 is SNHLY and CDR2 FYNNEI. The CDR3 DNA is TGTGCCAGCAGTGGATCATTCTTAAACACCGGGGAGCTGTTTTTT. Translation gives CASSGSFLNTGELFF.

This sequence joins TRBV27 and TRBJ2-7, with D perhaps matching TRBD2 (5 bases). The V gene's germline CDR1 is MNHEY and CDR2 SMNVEV (reference sequence). Trimming cost V 6 bases and J 4 bases, with 13 bases left between them. The CDR3 has 13 residues. CDR3 sequence: CASRRGPGYEQYF. Written as DNA, the CDR3 is TGTGCCAGCAGGCGAGGGCCGGGGTACGAGCAGTACTTC.

The CDR3 is CASIKAGGYTGELFF. Here the CDR3 DNA reads TGTGCCAGTATAAAAGCGGGAGGGTACACCGGGGAGCTGTTTTTT. The chain carries TRBV19 and TRBJ2-2; 10 nucleotides match TRBD2. This CDR3 has 15 residues. After removal of 7 bases from V and 3 bases from J, the junction contained 5 bases not matched to a gene. Germline V CDR1 and CDR2: LNHDA, SQIVND (reference sequence).

V usage is TRBV7-3 and J usage is TRBJ2-3; 9 positions match TRBD2. The germline CDR1 and CDR2 sequences are SGHTA and FQGTGA. The CDR3 runs 15 residues. With V trimmed by 5 bases and J by 4 bases, 7 bases remained unmatched. DNA for the CDR3: TGTGCCAGCAGCCTGTTAGCGGGAGAGTCAGATACGCAGTATTTT. This codes for CASSLLAGESDTQYF.

The genes are TRBV19 and TRBJ1-2; TRBD1 matches 9 bases. The germline V gene has CDR1 LNHDA and CDR2 SQIVND (reference sequence). The CDR3 is 13 residues long. The V segment lost 5 bases and the J segment 7 bases; nucleotides outside the gene matches: 5. CDR3 DNA sequence: TGTGCCAGTAGTGGGGACAGGGACCCTGGCTACACCTTC. The encoded protein is CASSGDRDPGYTF.

V gene TRBV19 combines with J gene TRBJ2-5; 8 positions match TRBD2. The CDR3 has 12 residues. Germline CDR1 reads LNHDA; CDR2 reads SQIVND (reference sequence). The V gene end was trimmed by 6 bases and the J gene end by 9 bases; junction bases not matched to a gene: 6. The DNA for the CDR3 is TGTGCCAGTAGGGGAGCCGGGAGGGCCCAGTACTTC. Protein: CASRGAGRAQYF.